Shown below are 19 T cell receptor beta chains from a single sample sequenced in a study of shared clonotypes between healthy human individuals. TCRdb's table, derived via immunoSEQ multiplex PCR, lists solely in-frame clones and lacks some. The profile shows approximately 320,000 clones, around nine tenths of them singletons. The specimen sequenced was memory CD8+ T cells sorted from blood. Subset of the sample: CD45RO+ cells pooled with CCR7-negative TemRA cells. These receptors were taken from a man younger than 35 in good health.

The rearrangement links TRBV27 to TRBJ2-2; D is uncertain. Germline CDR1 MNHEY, CDR2 SMNVEV (reference sequence). V gave up 6 bases and J gave up 7 bases, with 15 bases separating them. The CDR3 runs to 14 residues. CDR3 amino acids: CASRVLAESGELFF. The CDR3 coding sequence is TGTGCCAGCAGAGTGCTGGCTGAGAGCGGGGAGCTGTTTTTT.

The chain combines TRBV7-6 with TRBJ2-3; D unclear. Germline-derived CDR1 and CDR2 are SGHVS and FNYEAQ. Trimming took off 4 bases at V and 2 bases at J, with 16 bases between the two ends. The CDR3 is 16 amino acids. CDR3 protein: CASSSGRLLITDTQYF. In DNA form, the CDR3 reads TGTGCCAGCAGCTCCGGACGGCTACTTATCACAGATACGCAGTATTTT.

The rearrangement uses TRBV10-3 and TRBJ2-5; D is uncertain. The V gene lost 3 bases and the J gene lost 2 bases, with 13 bases spanning the gap. The CDR3 has 15 amino acids. Germline lookup yields CDR1 ENHRY and CDR2 SYGVKD. The CDR3 DNA reads as TGTGCCATCAGTGATGATAAGCGTGAACAAGAGACCCAGTACTTC. Translating it yields CAISDDKREQETQYF.

This clone was detected once. This sample includes further DNA sequences coding for the same CDR3. The chain carries TRBV4-2 and TRBJ2-7; D is ambiguous. This CDR3 spans 13 amino acids. CDR1 and CDR2 from the germline V gene are LGHNA and YNFKEQ. Trimming shortened V by 1 base and J by 0 bases, and 4 bases separated the two germline ends. The CDR3, as DNA: TGTGCCAGCAGCCAAGTGGGCTCCTACGAGCAGTACTTC. Its protein product is CASSQVGSYEQYF.

The chain employs TRBV5-6 and TRBJ1-4; 9 bases map to TRBD1. J lost 4 bases, V lost 4 bases, and 2 bases had no gene match. From germline, CDR1 is SGHDT and CDR2 YYEEEE. This CDR3 region has 14 residues. CDR3 DNA sequence: TGTGCCAGCAGCAGGGACAGGGTTAATGAAAAACTGTTTTTT. Translated, it gives CASSRDRVNEKLFF.

The chain combines TRBV11-2 with TRBJ1-1, with a weak D call TRBD1 (5 bases). Per the germline V gene, CDR1 is SGHAT and CDR2 is FQNNGV. The CDR3 loop spans 13 amino acids. Trimming left V 5 bases short and J 7 bases short, with 14 bases between. For the CDR3, the DNA is TGTGCCAGCAGCATAGCCGGGGACGGTGAAGCTTTCTTT. Protein sequence: CASSIAGDGEAFF.

This chain joins TRBV2 and TRBJ1-2, with unresolved D. CDR3 length equals 8 residues. Germline-derived CDR1 and CDR2 are SNHLY and FYNNEI. As DNA, the CDR3 is TGTAACCACTATGGCTACACCTTC. Its translation is CNHYGYTF. Full variable domain (remainder filled in from reference TRBV2 and TRBJ1-2): EPEVTQTPSHQVTQMGQEVILRCVPISNHLYFYWYRQILGQKVEFLVSFYNNEISEKSEIFDDQFSVERPDGSNFTLKIRSTKLEDSAMYFCNHYGYTFGSGTRLTVV.

This chain uses TRBV23-1 with TRBJ1-5, with D possibly TRBD1 on 5 matching bases. TRBV23-1 is flagged as an ORF with uncertain function. The CDR3 length is 16 residues. Trimming took 4 bases from V and 4 from J, leaving 17 bases between them. CDR3 in amino acids: CASSPGQHLGNQPQHF. CDR3 coding DNA: TGCGCCAGCAGTCCTGGACAACACCTGGGGAATCAGCCCCAGCATTTT.

The chain is built from TRBV6-5 and TRBJ1-1; D uncertain. Germline lookup yields CDR1 MNHEY and CDR2 SVGAGI. V was cut by 0 bases and J by 2 bases, with 10 bases left in between. The CDR3 length is 15 residues. The CDR3 DNA reads TGTGCCAGCAGTTACTCTCCAGGAACTAACACTGAAGCTTTCTTT. It yields the protein CASSYSPGTNTEAFF.

The rearrangement links TRBV27 to TRBJ2-5; no definite D call. The CDR3 runs 13 residues. Per the germline V gene, CDR1 is MNHEY and CDR2 is SMNVEV (reference sequence). Deletions cut 5 bases from V and 4 bases from J, with 11 bases between. CDR3 sequence (DNA): TGTGCCAGCAGTCCCTACAACCTAGAGACCCAGTACTTC. Its protein product is CASSPYNLETQYF.

The chain is built from TRBV7-9 and TRBJ2-7, with D perhaps given as TRBD1 or TRBD2 (6 bases each). The germline V gene has CDR1 SEHNR and CDR2 FQNEAQ (reference sequence). With 7 bases removed from V and 3 bases from J, the gap between germline ends came to 19 bases. This CDR3 comprises 15 residues. CDR3 amino acids: CASNPVKEGDYEQYF. The CDR3 region has the DNA TGTGCCAGCAACCCTGTCAAGGAGGGGGACTACGAGCAGTACTTC.

To note about this clone: It is likely a read error: a sequence one base away is far more abundant. Different DNA sequences within this sample yield the same CDR3. The J gene is TRBJ2-7, the V gene TRBV4-1; D tentatively fits TRBD1 or TRBD2 (6 bases each). Deletions cut 5 bases from V and 4 bases from J, with 9 bases between. This CDR3 contains 12 residues. Germline assignment: CDR1 MGHRA and CDR2 YSYEKL. The CDR3 sequence: CASSEGGYEQYF. DNA of the CDR3: TGCGCCAGCAGCGAGGGGGGTTACGAGCAGTACTTC.

The V call is TRBV7-9, the J call TRBJ2-3; D not certain. With 4 bases removed from V and 1 base from J, the gap between germline ends came to 9 bases. This CDR3 is 14 amino acids long. Germline V gene lookup returns CDR1 SEHNR and CDR2 FQNEAQ (reference sequence). The CDR3 DNA reads as TGTGCCAGCAGCTCGGAAATTGGCACAGATACGCAGTATTTT. This translates into CASSSEIGTDTQYF.

The J gene is TRBJ1-6, the V gene TRBV19, with TRBD1 matching over 8 bases. This CDR3 spans 13 amino acids. The V segment lost 8 bases and the J segment 7 bases; nucleotides outside the gene matches: 4. CDR1 is LNHDA, CDR2 SQIVND, per germline (reference sequence). CDR3 amino acids: CASRQGFNSPLHF. The CDR3 coding sequence is TGTGCCAGTCGACAGGGGTTCAATTCACCCCTCCACTTT.

In its sample, this clone was seen many times. The genes are TRBV28 and TRBJ2-1; possibly TRBD1 for D (6 bases). The CDR3 runs 17 residues. Per germline, CDR1 MDHEN and CDR2 SYDVKM. V was shortened by 4 bases and J by 0 bases, with 16 bases between the two germline ends. CDR3 loop: CASSWWGPTSSYNEQFF. The CDR3 coding sequence is TGTGCCAGCAGTTGGTGGGGGCCGACGAGCTCCTACAATGAGCAGTTCTTC.

The rearrangement joins TRBV7-9 to TRBJ2-5, with 7 bases identical to TRBD2. Looked up from germline, CDR1 is SEHNR and CDR2 is FQNEAQ (reference sequence). There are 15 residues in the CDR3. The ends lost 4 bases at V and 5 bases at J; junction bases unmatched: 10. CDR3 DNA sequence: TGTGCCAGCAGCTCTCGACTAGCTTCTCCCGAGACCCAGTACTTC. It encodes CASSSRLASPETQYF. Full variable domain (rest looked up from reference TRBV7-9 and TRBJ2-5): DTGVSQNPRHKITKRGQNVTFRCDPISEHNRLYWYRQTLGQGPEFLTYFQNEAQLEKSRLLSDRFSAERPKGSFSTLEIQRTEQGDSAMYLCASSSRLASPETQYFGPGTRLLVL.

This clone was observed once. The CDR3 protein is CASSQTSGILSSYNEQFF. The DNA for the CDR3 is TGCGCCAGCAGCCAAACTAGCGGGATTTTGAGCTCCTACAATGAGCAGTTCTTC. V is TRBV4-3 and J is TRBJ2-1, with TRBD2 identical over 10 bases. Germline values: CDR1 LGHNA, CDR2 YSLEER. The V segment lost 2 bases and the J segment 0 bases; nucleotides outside the gene matches: 7. The CDR3 is 18 amino acids.

The V call is TRBV7-9, the J call TRBJ1-6; a possible D gene is TRBD1 (6 bases). The germline V gene encodes CDR1 SEHNR and CDR2 FQNEAQ (reference sequence). This CDR3 comprises 15 residues. Between the trimmed V and J ends, which lost 5 bases and 11 bases, there was a span of 19 bases. CDR3 DNA: TGTGCCAGCAGCCCCGCCGAGGGGGTCCGGGCACCCCTCCACTTT. Amino acid sequence: CASSPAEGVRAPLHF.

This clone was seen only once. The chain recombines TRBV7-9 with TRBJ2-5; 9 nucleotides match TRBD1. J lost 5 bases, V lost 5 bases, and 6 bases had no gene match. The CDR3 is made up of 14 amino acids. CDR1 is SEHNR, CDR2 FQNEAQ, per germline (reference sequence). The CDR3 coding sequence is TGTGCCAGCAGCGCGGGACAGGGCGGGGAGACCCAGTACTTC. Translation: CASSAGQGGETQYF. Combining the CDR3 with reference TRBV7-9 and TRBJ2-5 gives the whole variable domain DTGVSQNPRHKITKRGQNVTFRCDPISEHNRLYWYRQTLGQGPEFLTYFQNEAQLEKSRLLSDRFSAERPKGSFSTLEIQRTEQGDSAMYLCASSAGQGGETQYFGPGTRLLVL.